This T cell receptor (beta chain) was identified in a study of cytomegalovirus exposure and HLA in healthy donors. Amplification used 60 Vbeta primers and 13 Jbeta primers. Data came from immunoSEQ multiplex PCR; TCRdb stores just in-frame clones and leaves some out. This sample has fewer than 200,000 clones, with 68% found just once. Study conclusions and caveats: HLA alleles showed associations with around 15,000 TCR beta sequences in a later analysis, at a 0.05 false discovery rate. In an earlier analysis, most TCR beta V segments were productive about 87% or about 30% of the time. Analyses of presence and absence presupposed an approximately uniform sequencing depth across donors. Several top significant clusters appeared, in a later analysis, to be linked to common viral pathogens.

The V end was cut by 1 base, the J end by 0 bases, with 6 bases between. The germline V gene has CDR1 MGHDK and CDR2 SYGVNS. This CDR3 is 14 amino acids long. Of note for this clone: The antigen remains undetermined.

V is TRBV25-1 and J is TRBJ1-2, with a weak D call TRBD1 (5 bases). This clonotype was sampled from a man aged 45-65 years in good health and CMV-seronegative. Material for sequencing was PBMCs. The CDR3 reads CASSEWDSNYGYTF. The CDR3 DNA reads as TGTGCCAGCAGTGAATGGGACTCTAACTATGGCTACACCTTC.